These 5 T cell receptor beta chains came from one sample sequenced in a study of cytomegalovirus exposure and HLA in healthy donors. Both 60 Vbeta primers and 13 Jbeta primers went into the PCR. Data came from immunoSEQ multiplex PCR; TCRdb stores just in-frame clones and leaves some out. The table has 75,000 to 90,000 clones, roughly 85% seen once. Input material: PBMCs. These TCRs come from a man in his forties in good health and CMV-seropositive.

V gene TRBV27 combines with J gene TRBJ2-7, with D perhaps TRBD2 (6 bases). The V gene's germline CDR1 is MNHEY and CDR2 SMNVEV (reference sequence). The CDR3 extends over 13 amino acids. Trimming removed 10 bases from V and 7 bases from J, with 20 bases in between. CDR3 amino acids: CAIIIGRGWEQYF. CDR3 in DNA: TGTGCCATAATAATTGGACGGGGGTGGGAGCAGTACTTC.

This clone appeared once. This rearrangement joins TRBV6-1 to TRBJ1-3, with a tentative D call TRBD1 (6 bases). The CDR3 covers 14 residues. V gave up 5 bases and J gave up 4 bases, with 12 bases separating them. Germline V gives CDR1 MNHNS, CDR2 SASEGT. CDR3 DNA: TGTGCCAGCAGTTCCCAGGGGACCGGAAACACCATATATTTT. It is translated as CASSSQGTGNTIYF.

As DNA, the CDR3 is TGCGCCAGCAGCCATGGGACAGCCTATGGCTACACCTTC. Translating gives CASSHGTAYGYTF. This chain uses TRBV4-1 with TRBJ1-2; 7 bases are a match to TRBD1. With 3 bases clipped from V and 4 bases from J, the junction kept 2 bases outside the gene matches. CDR3 length equals 13 residues. The V gene's germline CDR1 is MGHRA and CDR2 YSYEKL.

J is TRBJ2-5 and V is TRBV5-1; 10 nucleotides match TRBD2. The V and J ends lost 3 bases and 3 bases, in that order; junction bases with no gene match: 11. CDR1 and CDR2 (germline): SGHRS, YFSETQ. CDR3 length: 17 residues. As DNA, the CDR3 is TGCGCCAGCAGCTCCGTCCAGGGTAGCGGGAGGAAAGAGACCCAGTACTTC. Translating gives CASSSVQGSGRKETQYF. The whole variable domain, remainder taken from reference TRBV5-1 and TRBJ2-5, is KAGVTQTPRYLIKTRGQQVTLSCSPISGHRSVSWYQQTPGQGLQFLFEYFSETQRNKGNFPGRFSGRQFSNSRSEMNVSTLELGDSALYLCASSSVQGSGRKETQYFGPGTRLLVL.

V usage is TRBV5-6 and J usage is TRBJ1-1; D call uncertain. From germline, CDR1 is SGHDT and CDR2 YYEEEE. The ends were cut back, 4 bases at V and 10 bases at J, with 14 bases in the middle. The CDR3 has 12 residues. DNA of the CDR3: TGTGCCAGCAGCCGGGGAGGCAAGAGAGCTTTCTTT. Translated, it gives CASSRGGKRAFF.